What follows are 6 T cell receptor beta chains derived from one specimen sequenced in a study of CD8 T cells in Susac syndrome. cDNA came from 0.5 to 1 ug RNA primed by random hexamers. A single record per CDR3 protein comes from TCRdb applying MiXCR to the immunoSEQ multiplex PCR reads. The sample lists around 130,000 distinct CDR3 sequences, 65% to 90% occurring once. The sequencing input was CD8+ T cells from PBMCs. The receptors shown here come from a human donor with multiple sclerosis.

The chain couples TRBV5-5 to TRBJ1-2; perhaps TRBD1 as D (5 bases). CDR1 SGHKS and CDR2 YYEKEE come from the germline V gene (reference sequence). The germline V and J ends were trimmed by 2 bases and 4 bases, with 12 bases remaining between them. This CDR3 is built from 14 residues. The chain's CDR3 is CASSLAGGGYGYTF. CDR3 in DNA: TGTGCCAGCAGCTTAGCAGGCGGGGGCTATGGCTACACCTTC.

V usage is TRBV7-6 and J usage is TRBJ2-1; D may be TRBD2 (6 bases). This CDR3 region has 16 residues. V was trimmed by 3 bases and J by 6 bases, leaving 18 bases between them. The germline V gene encodes CDR1 SGHVS and CDR2 FNYEAQ. This CDR3 reads CASSFSAEGMVNEQFF. DNA for the CDR3: TGTGCCAGCAGCTTCTCGGCGGAGGGGATGGTCAATGAGCAGTTCTTC.

This sequence joins TRBV12-3 or TRBV12-4 and TRBJ1-1; possible D gene TRBD1, 5 bases. The CDR3 is 13 residues long. The V and J ends lost 3 bases and 4 bases respectively, with 9 bases between them. CDR3 nucleotides: TGTGCCAGCAGTTTTGAGGGACTCACTGAAGCTTTCTTT. The encoded protein is CASSFEGLTEAFF.

V and J are TRBV2 and TRBJ1-5; the D is unclear. V was trimmed by 4 bases and J by 3 bases, leaving 10 bases between them. The germline V gene has CDR1 SNHLY and CDR2 FYNNEI. CDR3 length equals 14 residues. CDR3: CASSGSDTNQPQHF. In nucleotides, the CDR3 is TGTGCCAGCAGTGGATCAGATACCAATCAGCCCCAGCATTTT. Full variable domain (remainder filled in from reference TRBV2 and TRBJ1-5): EPEVTQTPSHQVTQMGQEVILRCVPISNHLYFYWYRQILGQKVEFLVSFYNNEISEKSEIFDDQFSVERPDGSNFTLKIRSTKLEDSAMYFCASSGSDTNQPQHFGDGTRLSIL.

This chain joins TRBV20-1 and TRBJ2-3; no definite D call. The germline V gene has CDR1 DFQATT and CDR2 SNEGSKA (reference sequence). The CDR3 covers 13 residues. The V gene lost 7 bases and the J gene lost 3 bases, with 14 bases spanning the gap. CDR3 residues: CSVLTKETDTQYF. The DNA of the CDR3 is TGCAGTGTTCTGACAAAAGAGACAGATACGCAGTATTTT.

V usage is TRBV19 and J usage is TRBJ1-2; D is ambiguous. The germline V gene has CDR1 LNHDA and CDR2 SQIVND (reference sequence). Trimming left V 3 bases short and J 6 bases short, with 17 bases between. This CDR3 spans 15 amino acids. CDR3 nucleotide sequence: TGTGCCAGTAGTATGAAAGGTTGGTATGCCGATGGCTACACCTTC. Translation: CASSMKGWYADGYTF.